The entry that follows covers one T cell receptor (beta chain) sequence. Every patient was untreated before thyroid surgery. This sample was included in a study of metastatic and nonmetastatic thyroid tumors. TCRdb re-called the PCR reads with MiXCR. The sample includes around 15,000 clones, approximately 20% of them seen just once. Trimming stripped 6 bases from V and 6 bases from J, with 24 bases between. Germline CDR1 is MNHEY and CDR2 is SMNVEV (reference sequence). The CDR3 runs to 17 residues. This clonotype originated in a female donor with papillary thyroid cancer or a benign thyroid nodule (not recorded which). Some clones in this sample may be carry-over from other donors' samples. Sequenced material: adjacent normal tissue. J is TRBJ2-1 and V is TRBV27; D may correspond to TRBD1 or TRBD2 (5 bases each). This chain's CDR3 is CASSLSVWDQRPNEQFF. The CDR3 bases are TGTGCCAGCAGCCTCTCAGTGTGGGACCAAAGACCCAATGAGCAGTTCTTC.